The following is a TCR beta chain sequence with its context. With 60 Vbeta and 13 Jbeta primers, the PCR was carried out. Generated by immunoSEQ multiplex PCR, the TCRdb table keeps only in-frame clones and is missing some. Of fewer than 250,000 clones in the sample, around 80% were seen once. These data are taken from a study of cytomegalovirus exposure and HLA in healthy donors. CDR1 MDHEN and CDR2 SYDVKM come from the germline V gene. The CDR3 contains 17 residues. The V gene end was trimmed by 7 bases and the J gene end by 3 bases; junction bases not matched to a gene: 13. The TCR was taken from a man aged 30-40 years in good health and CMV-seronegative. The J gene is TRBJ1-4, the V gene TRBV28, with 8 bases identical to TRBD1. Material for sequencing was PBMCs. CDR3 DNA sequence: TGTGCCAGCACCAACCTTCAGCAGGGGGCGGCTAATGAAAAACTGTTTTTT. Protein: CASTNLQQGAANEKLFF.